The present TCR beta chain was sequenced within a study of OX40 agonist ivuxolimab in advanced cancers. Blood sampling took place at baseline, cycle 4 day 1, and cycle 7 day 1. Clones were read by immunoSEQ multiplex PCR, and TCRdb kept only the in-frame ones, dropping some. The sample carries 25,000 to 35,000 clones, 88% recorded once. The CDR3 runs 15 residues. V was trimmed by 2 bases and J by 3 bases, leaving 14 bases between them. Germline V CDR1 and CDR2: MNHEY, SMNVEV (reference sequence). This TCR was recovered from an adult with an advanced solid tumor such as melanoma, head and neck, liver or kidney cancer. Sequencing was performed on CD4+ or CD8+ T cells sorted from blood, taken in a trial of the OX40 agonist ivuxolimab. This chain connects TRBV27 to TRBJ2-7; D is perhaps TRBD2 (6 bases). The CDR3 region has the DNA TGTGCCAGCAGTTTAATGGCGGGAACCCACTACGAGCAGTACTTC. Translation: CASSLMAGTHYEQYF.